This TCR beta chain is drawn from a study of T cell responses to AZD1222 COVID-19 vaccine. Study-wide results and caveats: Vaccine-related CD4 TCRs covered spike, predominating at 160-218 and 743-854. Reportedly, close to half of spike-specific TCRs are directed against unmutated variant regions. Donors in the cohort were predominantly white British and more often female, and clonal diversity was possibly underestimated. Elevations in Spike-specific TCR breadth and depth followed administration of two AZD1222 doses.

Assay used: immunoSEQ multiplex PCR; TCRdb lists only in-frame clones, some missing. Of some 96,000 clones listed, roughly 91% are singletons. Concerning this clone itself: No antigen is known for it.

The germline gives CDR1 LNHDA, CDR2 SQIVND (reference sequence). The V and J ends lost 3 bases and 4 bases respectively, with 14 bases between them. The CDR3 length is 15 residues. The receptor's source is an adult in good health. The sequenced sample was peripheral blood, obtained on day 0 of AZD1222 vaccination. This chain joins TRBV19 and TRBJ2-3; D is uncertain. DNA of the CDR3: TGTGCCAGTAGTATTGGAACCCTAGGCGCAGATACGCAGTATTTT. Protein: CASSIGTLGADTQYF.